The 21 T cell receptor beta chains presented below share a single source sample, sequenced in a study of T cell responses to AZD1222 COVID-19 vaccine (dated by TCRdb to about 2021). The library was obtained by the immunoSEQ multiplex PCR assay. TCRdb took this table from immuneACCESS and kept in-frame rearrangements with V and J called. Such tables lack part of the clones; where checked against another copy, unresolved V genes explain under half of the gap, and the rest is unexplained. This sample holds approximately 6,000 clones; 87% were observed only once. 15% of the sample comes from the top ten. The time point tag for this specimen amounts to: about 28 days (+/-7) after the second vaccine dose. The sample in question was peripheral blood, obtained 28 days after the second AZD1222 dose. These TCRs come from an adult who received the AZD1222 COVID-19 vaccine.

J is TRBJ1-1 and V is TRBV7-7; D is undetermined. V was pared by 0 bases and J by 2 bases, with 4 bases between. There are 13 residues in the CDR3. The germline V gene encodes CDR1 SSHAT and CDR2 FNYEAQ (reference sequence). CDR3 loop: CASSLAENTEAFF. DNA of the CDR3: TGTGCCAGCAGCTTAGCAGAAAACACTGAAGCTTTCTTT. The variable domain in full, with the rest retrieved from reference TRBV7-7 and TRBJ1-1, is GAGVSQSPRYKVTKRGQDVTLRCDPISSHATLYWYQQALGQGPEFLTYFNYEAQPDKSGLPSDRFSAERPEGSISTLTIQRTEQRDSAMYRCASSLAENTEAFFGQGTRLTVV.

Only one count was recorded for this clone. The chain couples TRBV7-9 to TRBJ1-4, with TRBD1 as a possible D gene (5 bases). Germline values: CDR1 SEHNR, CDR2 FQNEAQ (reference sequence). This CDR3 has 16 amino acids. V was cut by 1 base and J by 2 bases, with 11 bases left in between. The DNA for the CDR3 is TGTGCCAGCAGCTTAGACTTATCAGGGACTAATGAAAAACTGTTTTTT. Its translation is CASSLDLSGTNEKLFF.

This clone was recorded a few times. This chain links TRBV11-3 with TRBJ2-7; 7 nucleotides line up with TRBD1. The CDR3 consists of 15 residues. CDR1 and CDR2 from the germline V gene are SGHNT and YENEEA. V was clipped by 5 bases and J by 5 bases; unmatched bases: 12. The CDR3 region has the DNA TGTGCCAGCAGCAAGGGGGCTCAGGGTTACGACGAGCAGTACTTC. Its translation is CASSKGAQGYDEQYF.

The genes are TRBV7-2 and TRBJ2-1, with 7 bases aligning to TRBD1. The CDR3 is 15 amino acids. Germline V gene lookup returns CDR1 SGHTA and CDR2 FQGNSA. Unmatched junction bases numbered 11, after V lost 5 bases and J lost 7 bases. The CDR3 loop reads CASSPDRAVRNEQFF. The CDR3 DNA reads TGTGCCAGCAGCCCCGACAGGGCGGTACGAAATGAGCAGTTCTTC.

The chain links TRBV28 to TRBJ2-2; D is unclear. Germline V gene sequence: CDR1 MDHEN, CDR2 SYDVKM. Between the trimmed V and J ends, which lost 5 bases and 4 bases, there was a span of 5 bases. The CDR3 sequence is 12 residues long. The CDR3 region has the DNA TGTGCCAGCAGTCCCCCCACCGGGGAGCTGTTTTTT. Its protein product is CASSPPTGELFF. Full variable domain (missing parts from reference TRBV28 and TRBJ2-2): DVKVTQSSRYLVKRTGEKVFLECVQDMDHENMFWYRQDPGLGLRLIYFSYDVKMKEKGDIPEGYSVSREKKERFSLILESASTNQTSMYLCASSPPTGELFFGEGSRLTVL.

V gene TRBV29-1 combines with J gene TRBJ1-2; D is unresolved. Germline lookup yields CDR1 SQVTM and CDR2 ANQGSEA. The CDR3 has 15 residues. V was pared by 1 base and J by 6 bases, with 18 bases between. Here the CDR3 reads CSVEGFRSHLDGYTF. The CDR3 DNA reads TGCAGCGTTGAAGGGTTCCGAAGCCATCTGGATGGCTACACCTTC.

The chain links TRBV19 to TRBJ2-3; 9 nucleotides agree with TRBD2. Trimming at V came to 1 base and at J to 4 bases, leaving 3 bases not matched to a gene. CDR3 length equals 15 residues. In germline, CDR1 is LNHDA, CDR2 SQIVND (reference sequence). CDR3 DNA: TGTGCCAGTAGTATAGTATCTAGCGGGGCAGATACGCAGTATTTT. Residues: CASSIVSSGADTQYF.

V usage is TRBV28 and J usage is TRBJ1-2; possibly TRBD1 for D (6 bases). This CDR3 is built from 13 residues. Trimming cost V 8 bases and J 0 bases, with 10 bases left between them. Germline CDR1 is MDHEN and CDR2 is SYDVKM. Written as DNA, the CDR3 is TGTGCCAGCCTACAGGGTACTAACTATGGCTACACCTTC. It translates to CASLQGTNYGYTF.

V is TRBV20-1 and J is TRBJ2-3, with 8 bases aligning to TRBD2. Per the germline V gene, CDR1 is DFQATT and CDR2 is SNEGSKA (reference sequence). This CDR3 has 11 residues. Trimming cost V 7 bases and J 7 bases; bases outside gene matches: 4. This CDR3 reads CSVAGINTQYF. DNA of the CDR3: TGCAGTGTAGCGGGGATCAATACGCAGTATTTT.

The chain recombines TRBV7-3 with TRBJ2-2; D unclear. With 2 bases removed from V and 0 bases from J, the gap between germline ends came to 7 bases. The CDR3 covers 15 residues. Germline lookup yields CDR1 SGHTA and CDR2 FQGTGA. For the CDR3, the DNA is TGTGCCAGCAGCTTAGTCAGCGCGAACACCGGGGAGCTGTTTTTT. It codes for CASSLVSANTGELFF.

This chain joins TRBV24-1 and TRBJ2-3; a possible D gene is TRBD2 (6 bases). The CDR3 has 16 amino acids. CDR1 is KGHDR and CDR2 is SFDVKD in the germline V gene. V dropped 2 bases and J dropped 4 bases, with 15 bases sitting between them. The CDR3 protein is CATSDSPGVEADTQYF. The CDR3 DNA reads TGTGCCACCAGTGATTCGCCGGGGGTGGAGGCAGATACGCAGTATTTT.

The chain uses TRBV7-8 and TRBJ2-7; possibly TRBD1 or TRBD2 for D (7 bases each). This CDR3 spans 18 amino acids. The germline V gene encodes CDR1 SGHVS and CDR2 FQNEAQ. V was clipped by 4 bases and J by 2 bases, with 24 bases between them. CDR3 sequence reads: CASSSLGGGDGFAYEQYF. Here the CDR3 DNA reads TGTGCCAGCAGCTCTCTGGGAGGGGGCGACGGGTTTGCCTACGAGCAGTACTTC.

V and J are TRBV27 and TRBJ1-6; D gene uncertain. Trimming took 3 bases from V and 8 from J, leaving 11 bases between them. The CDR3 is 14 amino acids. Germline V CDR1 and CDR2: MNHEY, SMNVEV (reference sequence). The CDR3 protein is CASSLEREDSPLHF. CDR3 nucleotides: TGTGCCAGCAGTTTGGAAAGGGAAGATTCACCCCTCCACTTT.

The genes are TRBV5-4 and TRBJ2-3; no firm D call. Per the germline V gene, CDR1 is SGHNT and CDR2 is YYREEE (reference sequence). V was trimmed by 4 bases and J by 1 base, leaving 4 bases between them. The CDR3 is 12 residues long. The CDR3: CASSGGTDTQYF. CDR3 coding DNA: TGTGCCAGCAGCGGGGGCACAGATACGCAGTATTTT.

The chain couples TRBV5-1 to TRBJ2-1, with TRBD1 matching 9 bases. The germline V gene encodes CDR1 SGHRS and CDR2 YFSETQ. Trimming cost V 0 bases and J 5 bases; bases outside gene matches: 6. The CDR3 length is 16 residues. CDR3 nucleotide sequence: TGCGCCAGCAGCTTGGGGGGGACAGGGTTCAACAATGAGCAGTTCTTC. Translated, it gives CASSLGGTGFNNEQFF.

CDR3 loop: CASNFNNEQFF. Here the CDR3 DNA reads TGTGCCAGCAACTTTAACAATGAGCAGTTCTTC. The chain is built from TRBV2 and TRBJ2-1; D not certain. With 7 bases removed from V and 5 bases from J, the gap between germline ends came to 6 bases. The germline gives CDR1 SNHLY, CDR2 FYNNEI. The CDR3 is 11 amino acids.

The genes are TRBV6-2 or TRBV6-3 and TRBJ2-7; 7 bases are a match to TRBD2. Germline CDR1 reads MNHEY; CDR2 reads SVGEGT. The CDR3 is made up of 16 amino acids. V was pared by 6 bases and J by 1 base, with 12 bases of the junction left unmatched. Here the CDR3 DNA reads TGTGCCAGCAGCGAAACTAGCGAGGGAGGATCCTACGAGCAGTACTTC. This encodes CASSETSEGGSYEQYF.

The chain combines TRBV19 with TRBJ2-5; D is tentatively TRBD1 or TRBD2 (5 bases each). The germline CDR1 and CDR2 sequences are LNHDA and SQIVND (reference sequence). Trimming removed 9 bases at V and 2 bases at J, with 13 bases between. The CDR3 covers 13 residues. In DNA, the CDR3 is TGTGCCAGCACACGGGGCCCACAAGAGACCCAGTACTTC. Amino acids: CASTRGPQETQYF.

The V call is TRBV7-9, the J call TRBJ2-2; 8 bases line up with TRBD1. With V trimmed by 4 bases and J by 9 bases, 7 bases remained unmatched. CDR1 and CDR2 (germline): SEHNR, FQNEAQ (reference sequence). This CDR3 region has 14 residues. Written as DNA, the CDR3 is TGTGCCAGCAGCTCGGACAGGGTTGTCCGGGAGCTGTTTTTT. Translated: CASSSDRVVRELFF.

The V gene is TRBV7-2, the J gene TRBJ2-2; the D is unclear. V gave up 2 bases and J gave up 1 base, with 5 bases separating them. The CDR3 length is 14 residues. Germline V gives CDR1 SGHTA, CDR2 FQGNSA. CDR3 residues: CASSLSWNTGELFF. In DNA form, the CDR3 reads TGTGCCAGCAGCTTAAGTTGGAACACCGGGGAGCTGTTTTTT. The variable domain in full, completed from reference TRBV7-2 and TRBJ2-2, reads GAGVSQSPSNKVTEKGKDVELRCDPISGHTALYWYRQSLGQGLEFLIYFQGNSAPDKSGLPSDRFSAERTGGSVSTLTIQRTQQEDSAVYLCASSLSWNTGELFFGEGSRLTVL.

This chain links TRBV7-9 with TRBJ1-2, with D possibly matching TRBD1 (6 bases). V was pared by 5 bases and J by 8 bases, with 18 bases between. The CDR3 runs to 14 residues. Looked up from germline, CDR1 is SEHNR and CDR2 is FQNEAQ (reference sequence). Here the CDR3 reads CASSGSGTSDGYTF. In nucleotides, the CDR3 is TGTGCCAGCAGCGGCTCCGGGACATCTGACGGCTACACCTTC.